These 27 T cell receptor beta chains were sequenced from one sample in a study of shared clonotypes between healthy human individuals. Sequencing used immunoSEQ multiplex PCR; TCRdb keeps in-frame clones, though not all of them. The sample includes roughly 1,500,000 clones, approximately 98% of them seen just once. The sequenced sample consisted of naive CD4+ T cells sorted from blood. Specified subset: CD45RA+ positively selected. Every receptor here comes from a man aged 30 to 45 in good health.

This clone was counted between two and nine times. The V call is TRBV27, the J call TRBJ1-5; D is perhaps TRBD1 (5 bases). The CDR3 runs 14 residues. V gave up 3 bases and J gave up 5 bases, with 11 bases separating them. Germline V lookup: CDR1 MNHEY, CDR2 SMNVEV (reference sequence). The CDR3 loop reads CASSLFQGHQPQHF. DNA for the CDR3: TGTGCCAGCAGTTTGTTTCAGGGCCATCAGCCCCAGCATTTT.

The chain has TRBV14 and TRBJ1-2; D uncertain. The germline gives CDR1 SGHDN, CDR2 FVKESK. The CDR3 covers 13 residues. The V end lost 4 bases, the J end lost 4 bases, and 10 bases lay between the germline ends. As DNA, the CDR3 is TGTGCCAGCAGCCCCGGACGGTTCTATGGCTACACCTTC. It yields the protein CASSPGRFYGYTF.

Only one count was recorded for this clone. The chain links TRBV11-2 to TRBJ2-7; D unclear. This CDR3 contains 14 residues. Trimming cost V 5 bases and J 2 bases, with 13 bases left between them. The V gene's germline CDR1 is SGHAT and CDR2 FQNNGV. The CDR3 DNA reads TGTGCCAGCAGCAAAATTAGCAGAGCCTACGAGCAGTACTTC. It translates to CASSKISRAYEQYF.

This chain joins TRBV18 and TRBJ1-5; 7 nucleotides line up with TRBD1. V lost 2 bases to trimming and J lost 5 bases; unmatched junction nucleotides: 9. This CDR3 has 16 amino acids. CDR1 and CDR2 (germline): KGHSH, LQKENI. Written as DNA, the CDR3 is TGTGCCAGCTCACCAGCCGGGACAGTAGCTTATCAGCCCCAGCATTTT. The encoded protein is CASSPAGTVAYQPQHF.

In its sample, this clone was seen once. This CDR3 is CASSARTSGTYEQYF. The CDR3 coding sequence is TGTGCCAGCAGCGCTCGGACTAGCGGGACCTACGAGCAGTACTTC. J is TRBJ2-7 and V is TRBV5-4, with TRBD2 matching over 12 bases. In germline, CDR1 is SGHNT, CDR2 YYREEE (reference sequence). The CDR3 covers 15 residues. With V trimmed by 4 bases and J by 2 bases, 4 bases remained unmatched.

In regard to this clone: Different DNA sequences within this sample yield the same CDR3. The chain is built from TRBV7-9 and TRBJ1-4; 8 bases line up with TRBD1. The CDR3 is 14 amino acids. The germline V gene encodes CDR1 SEHNR and CDR2 FQNEAQ (reference sequence). Unmatched junction bases numbered 3, after V lost 5 bases and J lost 4 bases. The CDR3 here is CASSRDRGNEKLFF. The DNA for the CDR3 is TGTGCCAGCAGCCGCGACAGGGGTAATGAAAAACTGTTTTTT.

The chain carries TRBV7-2 and TRBJ2-7; the match to TRBD2 covers 7 bases. Germline lookup yields CDR1 SGHTA and CDR2 FQGNSA. The CDR3 is 15 amino acids. V lost 5 bases, J lost 3 bases, and 10 bases stayed unmatched. DNA of the CDR3: TGTGCCAGCAGCCCCGGGAGCGGGGATAACTACGAGCAGTACTTC. This codes for CASSPGSGDNYEQYF.

The rearrangement links TRBV15 to TRBJ1-5, with D unresolved. The CDR3 runs to 14 residues. From germline, CDR1 is LNHNV and CDR2 YYDKDF (reference sequence). V shed 1 base and J shed 2 bases, with 6 bases lying between them. The chain's CDR3 is CATSRVGRNQPQHF. For the CDR3, the DNA is TGTGCCACCAGCAGAGTTGGCCGCAATCAGCCCCAGCATTTT.

This sequence joins TRBV7-2 and TRBJ2-1, with D unresolved. Germline CDR1 SGHTA, CDR2 FQGNSA. This CDR3 has 14 residues. The V gene lost 5 bases and the J gene lost 8 bases, with 16 bases spanning the gap. The CDR3 nucleotides read TGTGCCAGCAGCCCCACGCTGGGCTCGGATGAGCAGTTCTTC. It specifies CASSPTLGSDEQFF.

The chain couples TRBV19 to TRBJ2-7; D unresolved. Germline loops: CDR1 LNHDA, CDR2 SQIVND (reference sequence). The CDR3 is 14 amino acids. V was trimmed by 5 bases and J by 0 bases, leaving 11 bases between them. The CDR3 bases are TGTGCCAGTAGTCCCCAACTTGTCTCCTACGAGCAGTACTTC. Translation: CASSPQLVSYEQYF.

The J gene is TRBJ2-7, the V gene TRBV29-1, with 7 bases that match TRBD1. The V and J ends lost 6 bases and 2 bases, in that order; junction bases with no gene match: 13. The CDR3 sequence is 15 residues long. Germline V lookup: CDR1 SQVTM, CDR2 ANQGSEA. The CDR3 is CSVRSETGIPYEQYF. CDR3 bases: TGCAGCGTCAGGTCTGAGACAGGGATCCCCTACGAGCAGTACTTC.

To note about this clone: Other DNA sequences of this sample code for an identical CDR3. The CDR3 region is CASSLGLWYEQYF. The CDR3 region has the DNA TGTGCCAGCAGTCTCGGCCTTTGGTACGAGCAGTACTTC. The chain uses TRBV27 and TRBJ2-7; D gene uncertain. Per the germline V gene, CDR1 is MNHEY and CDR2 is SMNVEV (reference sequence). The CDR3 extends over 13 amino acids. With 5 bases removed from V and 4 bases from J, the gap between germline ends came to 12 bases.

The gene calls are TRBV19 and TRBJ1-2; perhaps TRBD1 as D (5 bases). Germline V CDR1 and CDR2: LNHDA, SQIVND (reference sequence). The V end lost 3 bases, the J end lost 3 bases, and 26 bases lay between the germline ends. CDR3 size: 19 residues. CDR3 sequence (DNA): TGTGCCAGTAGTATGGGGCTGGCGGGACCGAAAGATCCTCACTATGGCTACACCTTC. Its protein is CASSMGLAGPKDPHYGYTF.

This chain uses TRBV5-1 with TRBJ2-3, with TRBD2 matching 9 bases. The CDR3 spans 16 residues. The V segment lost 0 bases and the J segment 4 bases; nucleotides outside the gene matches: 6. The germline gives CDR1 SGHRS, CDR2 YFSETQ. The CDR3 DNA is TGCGCCAGCAGCTTGGATAGCGGGAGTGTCGCAGATACGCAGTATTTT. It translates to CASSLDSGSVADTQYF.

Turning to this clone: Other DNA sequences within the sample encode an identical CDR3. The chain is built from TRBV30 and TRBJ2-7; D assignment may be TRBD1 or TRBD2 (7 bases each). This CDR3 region has 12 residues. V lost 5 bases and J 5 bases, leaving 13 bases between the germline ends. The germline V gene has CDR1 GTSNPN and CDR2 SVGIG (reference sequence). For the CDR3, the DNA is TGTGCCTGGTCAGGGGGGGGCGACGAGCAGTACTTC. This codes for CAWSGGGDEQYF. The whole variable domain, filled in from reference TRBV30 and TRBJ2-7, reads SQTIHQWPATLVQPVGSPLSLECTVEGTSNPNLYWYRQAAGRGLQLLFYSVGIGQISSEVPQNLSASRPQDRQFILSSKKLLLSDSGFYLCAWSGGGDEQYFGPGTRLTVT.

About this clone itself: One end of the junction varies from germline; a read error may be responsible. The chain carries TRBV7-7 and TRBJ2-5, with a weak D call TRBD2 (6 bases). CDR3 length: 14 residues. Germline CDR1 reads SSHAT; CDR2 reads FNYEAQ (reference sequence). The CDR3 protein is CASSQSGGQETQYF. The CDR3 DNA is TGTGCTAGCAGCCAATCCGGGGGTCAAGAGACCCAGTACTTC.

The V gene is TRBV6-5, the J gene TRBJ2-7, with TRBD1 matching 9 bases. The CDR3 contains 16 residues. Germline assignment: CDR1 MNHEY and CDR2 SVGAGI. With 2 bases clipped from V and 4 bases from J, the junction kept 9 bases outside the gene matches. CDR3 DNA: TGTGCCAGCAGTTACGCCTCCGGGACAGGGTTGTACGAGCAGTACTTC. Its translation is CASSYASGTGLYEQYF.

The chain uses TRBV11-2 and TRBJ2-7, with D perhaps matching TRBD1 (7 bases). Deletions cut 1 base from V and 3 bases from J, with 13 bases between. From germline, CDR1 is SGHAT and CDR2 FQNNGV. CDR3 length: 15 residues. In nucleotides, the CDR3 is TGTGCCAGCAGCTTAGTCGGGGGACAGAACTACGAGCAGTACTTC. Its protein is CASSLVGGQNYEQYF.

As regards this clone: Other DNA sequences from this sample encode an identical CDR3 as well. J is TRBJ2-3 and V is TRBV11-2; D uncertain. Per germline, CDR1 SGHAT and CDR2 FQNNGV. The CDR3 consists of 11 residues. The germline V and J ends were trimmed by 5 bases and 4 bases, with 4 bases remaining between them. This chain's CDR3 is CASSGADTQYF. As DNA, the CDR3 is TGTGCCAGCAGCGGTGCAGATACGCAGTATTTT.

The chain couples TRBV19 to TRBJ1-2; D might be TRBD1 (6 bases). V shed 8 bases and J shed 5 bases, with 9 bases lying between them. CDR3 length equals 11 residues. Germline lookup yields CDR1 LNHDA and CDR2 SQIVND (reference sequence). The CDR3 reads CASGTGYGYTF. In DNA form, the CDR3 reads TGTGCCAGTGGAACAGGGTATGGCTACACCTTC.

CDR3 DNA sequence: TGTGCCAGCAGCTTGGGGGCAGGACAGGGCTGGGGCTACACCTTC. This encodes CASSLGAGQGWGYTF. The genes are TRBV5-5 and TRBJ1-2, with TRBD1 matching over 8 bases. Germline values: CDR1 SGHKS, CDR2 YYEKEE (reference sequence). The CDR3 is 15 residues long. V lost 0 bases, J lost 8 bases, and 9 bases stayed unmatched.

CDR3 in amino acids: CASRIKPGLRNTEAFF. The DNA for the CDR3 is TGTGCCAGCAGAATTAAGCCGGGACTGAGGAACACTGAAGCTTTCTTT. The chain is built from TRBV28 and TRBJ1-1; a weak D match, TRBD1 (5 bases). V was cut by 6 bases and J by 1 base, with 18 bases left in between. The germline gives CDR1 MDHEN, CDR2 SYDVKM. The CDR3 sequence is 16 residues long.

The J gene is TRBJ2-7, the V gene TRBV25-1; 7 bases line up with TRBD2. Germline CDR1 and CDR2: MGHDK and SYGVNS. The V and J ends lost 4 bases and 6 bases, in that order; junction bases with no gene match: 12. There are 15 residues in the CDR3. For the CDR3, the DNA is TGTGCCAGCAGTGGACTCGGGACTACAATGAGCGAGCAGTACTTC. It codes for CASSGLGTTMSEQYF.

The rearrangement uses TRBV10-2 and TRBJ1-5, with TRBD1 matching 9 bases. Germline values: CDR1 WSHSY, CDR2 SAAADI. The CDR3 runs 18 residues. The V and J ends lost 3 bases and 3 bases, in that order; junction bases with no gene match: 12. CDR3 region: CASSESSPGTGNNQPQHF. As DNA, the CDR3 is TGCGCCAGCAGTGAAAGTAGTCCCGGGACAGGGAACAATCAGCCCCAGCATTTT.

The rearrangement links TRBV28 to TRBJ2-1; a weak D match, TRBD2 (6 bases). Trimming took off 3 bases at V and 5 bases at J, with 8 bases between the two ends. This CDR3 contains 13 residues. Germline CDR1 is MDHEN and CDR2 is SYDVKM. CDR3 protein: CASSFTSNNEQFF. CDR3 bases: TGTGCCAGCAGTTTTACTAGCAACAATGAGCAGTTCTTC.

The chain uses TRBV13 and TRBJ2-3; TRBD2 matches 12 bases. The CDR3 is 17 residues long. The V and J ends lost 4 bases and 2 bases, in that order; junction bases with no gene match: 7. Germline V gene sequence: CDR1 PRHDT, CDR2 FYEKMQ (reference sequence). CDR3 coding DNA: TGTGCCAGCAGCTCAGCCGGACTAGCGGGATACACAGATACGCAGTATTTT. Encoded protein: CASSSAGLAGYTDTQYF.

This clone was seen a single time. This sequence joins TRBV10-3 and TRBJ2-7; 8 bases agree with TRBD1. Germline CDR1 reads ENHRY; CDR2 reads SYGVKD. Trimming removed 2 bases from V and 3 bases from J; junction bases left unmatched: 9. The CDR3 is 16 residues long. The CDR3 nucleotides are TGTGCCATCAGTGAGGAAAACCGGGACAGGAACTACGAGCAGTACTTC. This translates into CAISEENRDRNYEQYF.